One T cell receptor beta chain is described in this entry. The record originates from a study of shared clonotypes between healthy human individuals. The replicate PCRs on unsorted PBMC were given about 300 ng DNA, which is 25,000 to 35,000 T cell genomes. As handled by the study authors: ImmunoSEQ output lacked quality scores and full-length reads, limiting matched filtering. Libraries were prepared by immunoSEQ multiplex PCR; TCRdb keeps only in-frame clonotypes and omits some of them. Clone size and the V and J calls come from that table; the DNA yielded D and trimming. The table records approximately 460,000 clones, over 60% of them present only once. Per germline, CDR1 MNHEY and CDR2 SMNVEV (reference sequence). The CDR3 has 15 residues. Trimming took 3 bases from V and 5 from J; bases not matched to a gene: 9.

This chain connects TRBV27 to TRBJ2-7; 8 bases agree with TRBD1. The sample comprised PBMCs. The sequence derives from a woman between 35 and 50 years old in good health. Some clones in this sample may be carry-over from other donors' samples. The CDR3 DNA reads as TGTGCCAGCAGTTTGGAACAGGGGGGATTCGACGAGCAGTACTTC. Its translation is CASSLEQGGFDEQYF.